This entry lists 28 T cell receptor beta chains sequenced from one sample in a study of human T cells and chemical hapten exposure. MiXCR was run by TCRdb on the RACE reads, yielding one entry per CDR3 protein. In the table there are 45,000 to 60,000 distinct CDR3 sequences, 9.3% of which are singletons. Time point specified: patch test 1, 2 weeks after DPC sensitization. Documented treatment: therapeutic diphenylcyclopropenone sensitization with weekly scalp DPC. The sequenced sample was whole blood, obtained in connection with sensitization to the hapten diphenylcyclopropenone (DPC). The receptors come from a woman between 40 and 55 years old with alopecia areata. Some clones in this sample may be carry-over from other donors' samples.

This chain uses TRBV5-1 with TRBJ2-3; D not certain. V was trimmed by 2 bases and J by 6 bases, leaving 19 bases between them. The germline V gene encodes CDR1 SGHRS and CDR2 YFSETQ. This CDR3 region has 16 residues. In nucleotides, the CDR3 is TGCGCCAGCAGCTTAGATCCGACGGGCTCCTCCGATACGCAGTATTTT. Translating it yields CASSLDPTGSSDTQYF. Based on the CDR3 plus reference TRBV5-1 and TRBJ2-3, the full variable domain is KAGVTQTPRYLIKTRGQQVTLSCSPISGHRSVSWYQQTPGQGLQFLFEYFSETQRNKGNFPGRFSGRQFSNSRSEMNVSTLELGDSALYLCASSLDPTGSSDTQYFGPGTRLTVL.

This clonotype has a handful of counts. The V gene is TRBV6-2 or TRBV6-3, the J gene TRBJ2-4, with TRBD1 as a possible D gene (6 bases). The V gene's germline CDR1 is MNHEY and CDR2 SVGEGT. CDR3 length: 14 amino acids. The V end was cut by 6 bases, the J end by 4 bases, with 13 bases between. This chain's CDR3 is CASSKSGTKNIQYF. As DNA, the CDR3 is TGTGCCAGCAGCAAATCCGGGACAAAAAACATTCAGTACTTC.

This clonotype has ten or more counts. The chain couples TRBV5-4 to TRBJ2-7, with 11 bases that match TRBD2. The V gene end was trimmed by 5 bases and the J gene end by 4 bases; junction bases not matched to a gene: 5. Germline V CDR1 and CDR2: SGHNT, YYREEE (reference sequence). This CDR3 spans 14 amino acids. The CDR3 spells CASRRSGGAYEQYF. DNA of the CDR3: TGTGCCAGCAGGCGTAGCGGGGGGGCGTACGAGCAGTACTTC.

This clonotype was seen repeatedly, ten times or more. This chain links TRBV7-2 with TRBJ2-5; no definite D call. The CDR3 is made up of 13 amino acids. The V gene lost 4 bases and the J gene lost 4 bases, with 10 bases spanning the gap. Germline assignment: CDR1 SGHTA and CDR2 FQGNSA. The DNA of the CDR3 is TGTGCCAGCAGCTGGTGGGAAGGAGAGACCCAGTACTTC. This codes for CASSWWEGETQYF.

This clonotype occurred many times. The chain joins TRBV10-3 to TRBJ1-2, with no clear D. This CDR3 has 13 residues. CDR1 and CDR2 (germline): ENHRY, SYGVKD. The germline V and J ends were trimmed by 0 bases and 6 bases, with 8 bases remaining between them. The CDR3 loop reads CAISESMNDGYTF. The DNA of the CDR3 is TGTGCCATCAGTGAGTCCATGAACGATGGCTACACCTTC.

This clonotype showed up many times. The chain employs TRBV28 and TRBJ1-4; D is possibly TRBD1 (6 bases). This CDR3 region has 15 residues. The germline gives CDR1 MDHEN, CDR2 SYDVKM. The V end lost 2 bases, the J end lost 6 bases, and 13 bases lay between the germline ends. The CDR3 coding sequence is TGTGCCAGCAGTTTAGCGGGCAGGGGTGATGAAAAACTGTTTTTT. It encodes CASSLAGRGDEKLFF.

This clonotype has at least ten counts. Compared with germline, one end of the junction differs, possibly owing to a read error. V usage is TRBV30 and J usage is TRBJ2-7; D may be TRBD1 (5 bases). This CDR3 has 12 amino acids. In germline, CDR1 is GTSNPN, CDR2 SVGIG (reference sequence). The CDR3 reads CAWSVARASSGF. The CDR3 region has the DNA TGTGCCTGGAGTGTAGCCAGGGCCTCGTCGGGCTTC.

V is TRBV27 and J is TRBJ1-6; no firm D call. With 1 base removed from V and 7 bases from J, the gap between germline ends came to 11 bases. CDR3 length equals 15 residues. Per the germline V gene, CDR1 is MNHEY and CDR2 is SMNVEV (reference sequence). The CDR3 coding sequence is TGTGCCAGCAGTTTATGGCGGGGTCGAAATTCACCCCTCCACTTT. This translates into CASSLWRGRNSPLHF.

This clonotype has at least ten counts. The chain is built from TRBV6-2 or TRBV6-3 and TRBJ2-7, with D possibly TRBD1 on 6 matching bases. Per the germline V gene, CDR1 is MNHEY and CDR2 is SVGEGT. This CDR3 comprises 13 residues. V was shortened by 10 bases and J by 2 bases, with 15 bases between the two germline ends. The CDR3 nucleotides are TGTGCCACCCGCCTAGGGGGTGCCTACGAGCAGTACTTC. Translated: CATRLGGAYEQYF.

The chain links TRBV7-8 to TRBJ1-1; D is uncertain. The V end lost 5 bases, the J end lost 0 bases, and 16 bases lay between the germline ends. Germline V lookup: CDR1 SGHVS, CDR2 FQNEAQ. The CDR3 is made up of 16 amino acids. The CDR3 DNA reads as TGTGCCAGCAGCCTAAGCGGCAGACCAATGAACACTGAAGCTTTCTTT. It translates to CASSLSGRPMNTEAFF. Using reference TRBV7-8 and TRBJ1-1 for the parts outside the CDR3, the full variable domain is GAGVSQSPRYKVAKRGQDVALRCDPISGHVSLFWYQQALGQGPEFLTYFQNEAQLDKSGLPSDRFFAERPEGSVSTLKIQRTQQEDSAVYLCASSLSGRPMNTEAFFGQGTRLTVV.

This clonotype was counted only a few times. CDR3 nucleotides: TGTGCCAGCAGCCCCTCGGAGGTTGCTTTCTTT. Its translation is CASSPSEVAFF. J is TRBJ1-1 and V is TRBV6-6, with D uncertain. CDR1 MNHNY and CDR2 SVGAGI come from the germline V gene (reference sequence). V was shortened by 6 bases and J by 11 bases, with 13 bases between the two germline ends. The CDR3 spans 11 residues.

This clonotype showed up just a few times. This chain's CDR3 is CASSITVTARLRPQHF. CDR3 DNA sequence: TGTGCCAGTAGTATAACCGTGACAGCCAGGTTGCGGCCCCAGCATTTT. The V and J genes are TRBV19 and TRBJ1-5, with D tentatively TRBD1 (5 bases). The CDR3 loop spans 16 amino acids. V was clipped by 2 bases and J by 9 bases, with 20 bases between them. The germline gives CDR1 LNHDA, CDR2 SQIVND (reference sequence).

This clonotype was seen many times. The genes are TRBV5-5 and TRBJ1-1; 10 nucleotides align to TRBD1. Germline V gives CDR1 SGHKS, CDR2 YYEKEE (reference sequence). This CDR3 has 15 residues. Germline trimming cut 2 bases from V and 4 bases from J; bases unmatched to any gene: 5. CDR3 sequence: CASSFNGQGGTEAFF. The CDR3 region has the DNA TGTGCCAGCAGCTTCAACGGACAGGGGGGCACTGAAGCTTTCTTT.

Ten or more counts support this clonotype. This chain joins TRBV12-3 or TRBV12-4 and TRBJ2-3; TRBD2 agrees at 8 bases. Losses at the gene ends were 4 bases for V and 2 bases for J; bases not matched to a gene: 5. CDR3 length: 15 residues. CDR3 nucleotide sequence: TGTGCCAGCAGTTGGGCTAGCGGGCCCACAGATACGCAGTATTTT. This sequence encodes CASSWASGPTDTQYF.

The sample holds many counts of this clonotype. V is TRBV5-1 and J is TRBJ1-1, with D perhaps matching TRBD1 (5 bases). This CDR3 has 15 residues. Looked up from germline, CDR1 is SGHRS and CDR2 is YFSETQ. V lost 0 bases, J lost 3 bases, and 12 bases lay in between. The CDR3: CASSLGIVGHTEAFF. DNA for the CDR3: TGCGCCAGCAGCTTGGGCATCGTGGGGCACACTGAAGCTTTCTTT.

This clonotype was seen many times. This chain connects TRBV5-1 to TRBJ2-2; the D is unclear. Germline V gives CDR1 SGHRS, CDR2 YFSETQ. This CDR3 is 14 amino acids long. Trimming stripped 0 bases from V and 4 bases from J, with 7 bases between. CDR3 in DNA: TGCGCCAGCAGCTTGGCCCTAGGCACCGGGGAGCTGTTTTTT. This translates into CASSLALGTGELFF.

The table lists this clonotype with a few counts. V and J are TRBV5-1 and TRBJ2-7; perhaps D is TRBD1 or TRBD2 (5 bases each). CDR1 and CDR2 from the germline V gene are SGHRS and YFSETQ. Trimming cost V 0 bases and J 6 bases, with 16 bases left between them. The CDR3 runs 15 residues. The CDR3 coding sequence is TGCGCCAGCAGCTTGGGACAGCCGGTGGGGGTCGAGCAGTACTTC. Its protein product is CASSLGQPVGVEQYF. The variable domain in full, completed from reference TRBV5-1 and TRBJ2-7, reads KAGVTQTPRYLIKTRGQQVTLSCSPISGHRSVSWYQQTPGQGLQFLFEYFSETQRNKGNFPGRFSGRQFSNSRSEMNVSTLELGDSALYLCASSLGQPVGVEQYFGPGTRLTVT.

The chain joins TRBV7-8 to TRBJ2-5; D call uncertain. CDR1 is SGHVS, CDR2 FQNEAQ, per germline. CDR3 size: 12 residues. Trimming stripped 2 bases from V and 2 bases from J, with 3 bases between. The CDR3 spells CASSLWQETQYF. In DNA form, the CDR3 reads TGTGCCAGCAGCTTATGGCAAGAGACCCAGTACTTC. The whole variable domain, remainder taken from reference TRBV7-8 and TRBJ2-5, is GAGVSQSPRYKVAKRGQDVALRCDPISGHVSLFWYQQALGQGPEFLTYFQNEAQLDKSGLPSDRFFAERPEGSVSTLKIQRTQQEDSAVYLCASSLWQETQYFGPGTRLLVL.

This clonotype was seen more than once but under ten times. The V and J genes are TRBV20-1 and TRBJ2-7, with 12 nucleotides matching TRBD2. Germline loops: CDR1 DFQATT, CDR2 SNEGSKA (reference sequence). The CDR3 runs to 13 residues. The ends lost 5 bases at V and 6 bases at J; junction bases unmatched: 5. The CDR3 bases are TGCAGTGCTCCGCTAGCGGGGGGGTTCGAGCAGTACTTC. Translating it yields CSAPLAGGFEQYF.

There are a few counts of this clonotype. The V gene is TRBV7-2, the J gene TRBJ2-5, with D perhaps TRBD1 (6 bases). The CDR3 length is 13 residues. The germline CDR1 and CDR2 sequences are SGHTA and FQGNSA. Trimming removed 0 bases at V and 4 bases at J, with 6 bases between. The chain's CDR3 is CASSLAGGETQYF. Written as DNA, the CDR3 is TGTGCCAGCAGCTTAGCAGGGGGAGAGACCCAGTACTTC.

This clonotype was observed at least ten times. The rearrangement joins TRBV5-4 to TRBJ2-1, with 16 bases fitting TRBD2. The V segment lost 4 bases and the J segment 7 bases; nucleotides outside the gene matches: 5. This CDR3 comprises 16 residues. The germline CDR1 and CDR2 sequences are SGHNT and YYREEE (reference sequence). This CDR3 is CASSLGLAGGRNEQFF. The CDR3 DNA reads TGTGCCAGCAGCCTGGGACTAGCGGGGGGGCGAAATGAGCAGTTCTTC.

This clonotype was seen at least ten times. This sequence joins TRBV12-3 or TRBV12-4 and TRBJ2-4; the D gene is possibly TRBD2 (5 bases). CDR3 length: 14 residues. V was trimmed by 4 bases and J by 7 bases, leaving 14 bases between them. CDR3 amino acids: CASSSSSVGNIQYF. For the CDR3, the DNA is TGTGCCAGCAGTTCGAGTAGCGTGGGGAACATTCAGTACTTC.

This clonotype was counted at least ten times. The gene calls are TRBV9 and TRBJ2-7; D not resolved. From germline, CDR1 is SGDLS and CDR2 YYNGEE. V was cut by 0 bases and J by 2 bases, with 12 bases left in between. The CDR3 is 15 amino acids. CDR3 sequence reads: CASSVAATGTYEQYF. In DNA form, the CDR3 reads TGTGCCAGCAGCGTAGCTGCGACTGGGACCTACGAGCAGTACTTC.

This clonotype was recorded at least ten times. The V and J genes are TRBV3-1 and TRBJ1-4; D uncertain. Germline V CDR1 and CDR2: LGHDT, YNNKEL (reference sequence). V lost 1 base, J lost 0 bases, and 9 bases lay in between. The CDR3 sequence is 16 residues long. As DNA, the CDR3 is TGTGCCAGCAGCCAAGTAGGTGCGACAACTAATGAAAAACTGTTTTTT. Protein product: CASSQVGATTNEKLFF.

This clonotype was counted many times. V usage is TRBV27 and J usage is TRBJ2-1; D unclear. The CDR3 has 13 amino acids. V was trimmed by 1 base and J by 7 bases, leaving 8 bases between them. Germline assignment: CDR1 MNHEY and CDR2 SMNVEV (reference sequence). The CDR3 DNA sequence: TGTGCCAGCAGTTTATACCCTTGGAATGAGCAGTTCTTC. Its translation: CASSLYPWNEQFF.

This clonotype was detected a few times. The chain uses TRBV18 and TRBJ1-2; possibly TRBD1 for D (5 bases). V was shortened by 3 bases and J by 4 bases, with 12 bases between the two germline ends. The CDR3 runs to 14 residues. In germline, CDR1 is KGHSH, CDR2 LQKENI. CDR3 sequence (DNA): TGTGCCAGCTCACCGGGCAGGGACTTCTATGGCTACACCTTC. This sequence encodes CASSPGRDFYGYTF.

The V call is TRBV9, the J call TRBJ1-2; D perhaps matches TRBD1 (5 bases). This CDR3 has 14 amino acids. Germline V lookup: CDR1 SGDLS, CDR2 YYNGEE. The V end was cut by 6 bases, the J end by 6 bases, with 18 bases between. The CDR3 sequence is CASKGAGLLNGYTF. Here the CDR3 DNA reads TGTGCCAGCAAAGGGGCTGGCTTACTGAATGGCTACACCTTC. The full variable domain, rest sourced from reference TRBV9 and TRBJ1-2, is DSGVTQTPKHLITATGQRVTLRCSPRSGDLSVYWYQQSLDQGLQFLIQYYNGEERAKGNILERFSAQQFPDLHSELNLSSLELGDSALYFCASKGAGLLNGYTFGSGTRLTVV.

The rearrangement joins TRBV3-1 to TRBJ2-6; D remains ambiguous. CDR1 LGHDT and CDR2 YNNKEL come from the germline V gene (reference sequence). V dropped 0 bases and J dropped 0 bases, with 6 bases sitting between them. The CDR3 loop spans 16 amino acids. As DNA, the CDR3 is TGTGCCAGCAGCCAAGATATCGGCTCTGGGGCCAACGTCCTGACTTTC. Residues: CASSQDIGSGANVLTF.